This TCR beta chain was found in a study of T cell responses to AZD1222 COVID-19 vaccine. Regarding the study as a whole: Reportedly, close to half of spike-specific TCRs are directed against unmutated variant regions. Scientists sampled the repertoires only once the peak T cell response had passed. Only 5 to 7 AZD1222 recipients tested seropositive at baseline. The CD4 TCRs associated with vaccination extended across spike and predominated at 160-218 and 743-854.

About this clone itself: What it binds is unknown.

The assay was immunoSEQ multiplex PCR, and TCRdb's table has in-frame clones only and misses some. The sample contains 130,000 to 150,000 clones, around nine tenths of which appear only once. The germline V gene encodes CDR1 SGHNT and CDR2 YYREEE (reference sequence). This CDR3 has 18 residues. Trimming cost V 3 bases and J 1 base, with 22 bases left between them. The sequencing here drew on peripheral blood, taken on day 0 of MenACWY control vaccination. The sequence derives from an adult in good health. This sequence joins TRBV5-4 and TRBJ1-1; D is perhaps TRBD1 (6 bases). The CDR3 sequence: CASSSLHAPGQSNTEAFF. As DNA, the CDR3 is TGTGCCAGCAGCTCCTTACATGCACCCGGACAGTCGAACACTGAAGCTTTCTTT. Variable domain in full (rest from reference TRBV5-4 and TRBJ1-1): ETGVTQSPTHLIKTRGQQVTLRCSSQSGHNTVSWYQQALGQGPQFIFQYYREEENGRGNFPPRFSGLQFPNYSSELNVNALELDDSALYLCASSSLHAPGQSNTEAFFGQGTRLTVV.